This is a list of T cell receptor beta chains from one sample in a study of CXCR3-negative and CXCR3-positive naive CD8 T cells. No DNA is given; TCRdb re-called the 5' RACE reads and lists each CDR3 protein once. Its listing shows 55,000 to 65,000 distinct CDR3 sequences. The sample taken for sequencing was naive CXCR3- CD8+ T cells from blood. These receptors came from a human donor in good health. Some clones in this sample may be carry-over from other donors' samples. Both conserved end residues are part of each CDR3. Clone size appears in some rows only: once, few, many, or a class for an expanded clone.

j_gene: TRBJ1-4
abundance: -
v_gene: TRBV29-1
CDR3aa: CSVESGTREKLFF

j_gene: TRBJ2-7
abundance: -
v_gene: TRBV4-3
CDR3aa: CASGSRQGASYEQYF

j_gene: TRBJ2-3
abundance: -
v_gene: TRBV4-3
CDR3aa: CASSQGLGTTNTDTQYF

j_gene: TRBJ2-1
abundance: -
v_gene: TRBV6-5
CDR3aa: CASSHDRGDGNEQFF

j_gene: TRBJ1-5
abundance: -
v_gene: TRBV29-1
CDR3aa: CSVGVAEGHQPQHF

j_gene: TRBJ2-7
abundance: -
v_gene: TRBV19
CDR3aa: CASSIDGYSYEQYF

j_gene: TRBJ2-2
abundance: medium-sized
v_gene: TRBV10-2
CDR3aa: CASGGGPTGELFF

j_gene: TRBJ1-1
abundance: -
v_gene: TRBV7-6
CDR3aa: CASSPGQGLNTEAFF

j_gene: TRBJ2-7
abundance: -
v_gene: TRBV28
CDR3aa: CASSFSQVSSYEQYF

j_gene: TRBJ1-5
abundance: -
v_gene: TRBV7-9
CDR3aa: CASSLAGLGQGWWEPQHF

j_gene: TRBJ2-7
abundance: -
v_gene: TRBV14
CDR3aa: CASSLRTSYYEQYF

j_gene: TRBJ2-7
abundance: -
v_gene: TRBV6-2/TRBV6-3
CDR3aa: CASSPGVAYEQYF

j_gene: TRBJ1-4
abundance: -
v_gene: TRBV21-1
CDR3aa: CASSKFRANEKLFF

j_gene: TRBJ1-2
abundance: -
v_gene: TRBV29-1
CDR3aa: CGVDFATGSYGYTF

j_gene: TRBJ2-3
abundance: -
v_gene: TRBV7-7
CDR3aa: CASSSRLAGGHFTDTRYF

j_gene: TRBJ2-7
abundance: -
v_gene: TRBV28
CDR3aa: CASSLLDRADSYF

j_gene: TRBJ1-2
abundance: -
v_gene: TRBV7-9
CDR3aa: CASSGIQGKYGYTF

j_gene: TRBJ2-1
abundance: -
v_gene: TRBV12-3/TRBV12-4
CDR3aa: CASSFGPLSSYNEQFF

j_gene: TRBJ2-3
abundance: -
v_gene: TRBV28
CDR3aa: CASSSRAGHTDTQYF

j_gene: TRBJ2-7
abundance: -
v_gene: TRBV12-3/TRBV12-4
CDR3aa: CASSLGRGPYEQYF

j_gene: TRBJ2-3
abundance: -
v_gene: TRBV4-1
CDR3aa: CASSQEASGTLGLTDTQYF

j_gene: TRBJ2-1
abundance: -
v_gene: TRBV12-3/TRBV12-4
CDR3aa: CASSPGLAGDTGNEQFF

j_gene: TRBJ2-3
abundance: -
v_gene: TRBV28
CDR3aa: CASSQTSGSTDTQYF

j_gene: TRBJ2-1
abundance: -
v_gene: TRBV7-2
CDR3aa: CASSADTDNEQFF

j_gene: TRBJ2-1
abundance: -
v_gene: TRBV29-1
CDR3aa: CSVEGLETDEQFF

j_gene: TRBJ1-2
abundance: -
v_gene: TRBV7-9
CDR3aa: CASSPATRGLDGYTF

j_gene: TRBJ2-7
abundance: -
v_gene: TRBV20-1
CDR3aa: CSAPSDLQGYEQYF

j_gene: TRBJ2-3
abundance: -
v_gene: TRBV29-1
CDR3aa: CSYRGRGSTDTQYF

j_gene: TRBJ2-5
abundance: -
v_gene: TRBV7-9
CDR3aa: CASSSTETGKLETQYF

j_gene: TRBJ2-1
abundance: -
v_gene: TRBV15
CDR3aa: CATSSTDYNEQFF

j_gene: TRBJ2-2
abundance: -
v_gene: TRBV7-7
CDR3aa: CASSSSLGYTGELFF

j_gene: TRBJ1-1
abundance: -
v_gene: TRBV25-1
CDR3aa: CASRGEGTEAFF

j_gene: TRBJ1-1
abundance: -
v_gene: TRBV2
CDR3aa: CASSGITGKEGEAFF

j_gene: TRBJ2-1
abundance: -
v_gene: TRBV11-2
CDR3aa: CASSPQGEQFF

j_gene: TRBJ1-1
abundance: -
v_gene: TRBV12-3/TRBV12-4
CDR3aa: CASSSRVKNTEAFF

j_gene: TRBJ2-1
abundance: -
v_gene: TRBV10-2
CDR3aa: CASSDITYNEQFF

j_gene: TRBJ2-3
abundance: -
v_gene: TRBV7-2
CDR3aa: CASSLVAASGDYTDTQYF

j_gene: TRBJ2-7
abundance: -
v_gene: TRBV7-9
CDR3aa: CASSDGTAGYF

j_gene: TRBJ2-7
abundance: -
v_gene: TRBV7-2
CDR3aa: CASSFPTSGGSAYEQYF

j_gene: TRBJ1-2
abundance: -
v_gene: TRBV6-2/TRBV6-3
CDR3aa: CASSYGTDSYGYTF